The rows below give T cell receptor beta chains drawn from one sample of a study of T cells after yellow fever vaccination. MiXCR was run by TCRdb on the 5' RACE reads, yielding one entry per CDR3 protein. The table shows a few hundred thousand distinct CDR3 sequences, with 5.2% occurring only once. The sequences come from CD4+ T cells sorted from PBMCs, collected on the day of the yellow fever booster vaccination. All receptors derive from a man between 18 and 29 years old who received the YFV17D yellow fever vaccine. The conserved cysteine and the conserved F or W are not part of the CDR3 here. Each record gives: D gene, V gene, CDR3 protein. The D gene is left open where the match is weak.

D gene: -
V gene: TRBV6-5
CDR3 protein: ASSSSRGSYEQY

D gene: TRBD1
V gene: TRBV7-9
CDR3 protein: ASSPGGGQGTDEQY

D gene: -
V gene: TRBV15
CDR3 protein: ATSNSNQPQH

D gene: TRBD2
V gene: TRBV2
CDR3 protein: ATTPGLASETQY

D gene: -
V gene: TRBV7-9
CDR3 protein: ASESYGYT

D gene: -
V gene: TRBV3-1
CDR3 protein: ASSRKLGTGNSPLH

D gene: -
V gene: TRBV12-3/TRBV12-4
CDR3 protein: ASSPLFSRGQETQY

D gene: -
V gene: TRBV4-1
CDR3 protein: ASSAGNYEQY

D gene: -
V gene: TRBV7-2
CDR3 protein: ASSFPGSDTQY

D gene: -
V gene: TRBV4-1
CDR3 protein: ASSQDWGDNPGYT

D gene: -
V gene: TRBV5-1
CDR3 protein: ASSFWGEETQY

D gene: -
V gene: TRBV7-6
CDR3 protein: ASSSGVSGSNQPQH

D gene: -
V gene: TRBV12-3/TRBV12-4
CDR3 protein: ASSFPDSPLH

D gene: TRBD2
V gene: TRBV24-1
CDR3 protein: ATSDLRASGGDEQF

D gene: TRBD1
V gene: TRBV5-5
CDR3 protein: ASSLTGGYEQY

D gene: -
V gene: TRBV2
CDR3 protein: ASRMRGGPYNSPLH

D gene: TRBD1
V gene: TRBV28
CDR3 protein: ASSGGQNYEQY

D gene: -
V gene: TRBV7-2
CDR3 protein: ASSLGGRTETQY

D gene: -
V gene: TRBV27
CDR3 protein: ATRKEGHSYEQY

D gene: -
V gene: TRBV7-9
CDR3 protein: ASSRGEGMNTEAF

D gene: TRBD2
V gene: TRBV7-2
CDR3 protein: ASSLGLANEQF

D gene: TRBD2
V gene: TRBV10-1
CDR3 protein: ASSSAGDTYNEQF

D gene: -
V gene: TRBV19
CDR3 protein: ASSNKAAETQY

D gene: -
V gene: TRBV6-2/TRBV6-3
CDR3 protein: ASSYMGTPMNTEAF

D gene: TRBD1
V gene: TRBV29-1
CDR3 protein: SAQGATNEKLF

D gene: -
V gene: TRBV15
CDR3 protein: ATSREDRKETQY

D gene: -
V gene: TRBV28
CDR3 protein: ASIETGGHSGELF

D gene: TRBD2
V gene: TRBV7-9
CDR3 protein: ASSLGSGGGSDTQY

D gene: -
V gene: TRBV5-1
CDR3 protein: ASSLWASTISGANVLT

D gene: -
V gene: TRBV25-1
CDR3 protein: ASSEPGWGYT

D gene: TRBD1
V gene: TRBV20-1
CDR3 protein: SARGTGGDYNSPLH

D gene: -
V gene: TRBV9
CDR3 protein: ASSLRPGGPRETQY

D gene: -
V gene: TRBV6-5
CDR3 protein: ASSYSSLAPAYGYT

D gene: -
V gene: TRBV6-2/TRBV6-3
CDR3 protein: ASSSWNTQY

D gene: TRBD1
V gene: TRBV4-3
CDR3 protein: ASSQDNRQGGGYGYT

D gene: -
V gene: TRBV7-2
CDR3 protein: ASRSEGGGNQPQH

D gene: TRBD1
V gene: TRBV2
CDR3 protein: ASSRTGDTGELF

D gene: -
V gene: TRBV10-3
CDR3 protein: ATRAGAQNTGELF

D gene: -
V gene: TRBV5-4
CDR3 protein: ASSLGSSLGDEQF

D gene: -
V gene: TRBV6-5
CDR3 protein: ASSKQLNTEAF

D gene: -
V gene: TRBV3-1
CDR3 protein: ASSLQGVREKY

D gene: TRBD2
V gene: TRBV11-1
CDR3 protein: ASSLLPELAGTHNTGELF

D gene: TRBD2
V gene: TRBV18
CDR3 protein: ASSQAGVVNEQF

D gene: -
V gene: TRBV5-1
CDR3 protein: ASSLEQGFPGELF

D gene: -
V gene: TRBV24-1
CDR3 protein: ATSDLGTDTQY

D gene: -
V gene: TRBV5-1
CDR3 protein: ASSINPVVPGETQY

D gene: TRBD1
V gene: TRBV6-5
CDR3 protein: ASSFRDRGGNEQF

D gene: -
V gene: TRBV11-2
CDR3 protein: ASSSVDSHGYT

D gene: -
V gene: TRBV11-2
CDR3 protein: ASMRPGRNEQF

D gene: -
V gene: TRBV9
CDR3 protein: ASSVALGSGEKLF

D gene: -
V gene: TRBV3-1
CDR3 protein: ASSRSSSTDTQY

D gene: -
V gene: TRBV29-1
CDR3 protein: SVEVSLSRSGKLF

D gene: TRBD2
V gene: TRBV7-6
CDR3 protein: ASSRLAGDADTQY

D gene: -
V gene: TRBV20-1
CDR3 protein: SAIRSRALNEQF

D gene: -
V gene: TRBV20-1
CDR3 protein: SARDNFYNQPQH

D gene: -
V gene: TRBV10-3
CDR3 protein: AIRHMNTEAF